This T cell receptor (beta chain) is drawn from a study of vaccination effects on CD4 cells after COVID-19. Study overall: Sampling occurred a median 72 days post second dose, range 14 to 241.

This clone was detected once. The antigen remains unidentified. V lost 2 bases to trimming and J lost 5 bases; unmatched junction nucleotides: 7. This CDR3 is built from 15 residues. Per the germline V gene, CDR1 is SNHLY and CDR2 is FYNNEI. With the ViraFEST assay, the study expanded antigen-specific CD4+ T cells using viral peptide pools, then sequenced them. Once cultured for roughly 10 days, the cells underwent separation to obtain CD4+ T cells. Participants were vaccinated with two doses of either the BNT162b2 or mRNA-1273 vaccine. The authors exchanged half the medium for IL-2 medium on days 3 and 7. Clones were read by immunoSEQ multiplex PCR, and TCRdb kept only the in-frame ones, dropping some. The sample carries roughly 41,000 clones, about four fifths recorded once.

This clonotype was obtained from a human donor who received a COVID-19 vaccine. The sequences come from CD4+ T cells from PBMCs cultured with HCoV-OC43 spike peptides, collected after COVID-19 vaccination. The subset here: HCoV-OC43 spike overlapping peptide pool stimulation. This sequence joins TRBV2 and TRBJ2-5, with 8 bases that match TRBD2. The CDR3 sequence is CASSERRGAWETQYF. CDR3 bases: TGTGCCAGCAGTGAACGGCGGGGGGCCTGGGAGACCCAGTACTTC.